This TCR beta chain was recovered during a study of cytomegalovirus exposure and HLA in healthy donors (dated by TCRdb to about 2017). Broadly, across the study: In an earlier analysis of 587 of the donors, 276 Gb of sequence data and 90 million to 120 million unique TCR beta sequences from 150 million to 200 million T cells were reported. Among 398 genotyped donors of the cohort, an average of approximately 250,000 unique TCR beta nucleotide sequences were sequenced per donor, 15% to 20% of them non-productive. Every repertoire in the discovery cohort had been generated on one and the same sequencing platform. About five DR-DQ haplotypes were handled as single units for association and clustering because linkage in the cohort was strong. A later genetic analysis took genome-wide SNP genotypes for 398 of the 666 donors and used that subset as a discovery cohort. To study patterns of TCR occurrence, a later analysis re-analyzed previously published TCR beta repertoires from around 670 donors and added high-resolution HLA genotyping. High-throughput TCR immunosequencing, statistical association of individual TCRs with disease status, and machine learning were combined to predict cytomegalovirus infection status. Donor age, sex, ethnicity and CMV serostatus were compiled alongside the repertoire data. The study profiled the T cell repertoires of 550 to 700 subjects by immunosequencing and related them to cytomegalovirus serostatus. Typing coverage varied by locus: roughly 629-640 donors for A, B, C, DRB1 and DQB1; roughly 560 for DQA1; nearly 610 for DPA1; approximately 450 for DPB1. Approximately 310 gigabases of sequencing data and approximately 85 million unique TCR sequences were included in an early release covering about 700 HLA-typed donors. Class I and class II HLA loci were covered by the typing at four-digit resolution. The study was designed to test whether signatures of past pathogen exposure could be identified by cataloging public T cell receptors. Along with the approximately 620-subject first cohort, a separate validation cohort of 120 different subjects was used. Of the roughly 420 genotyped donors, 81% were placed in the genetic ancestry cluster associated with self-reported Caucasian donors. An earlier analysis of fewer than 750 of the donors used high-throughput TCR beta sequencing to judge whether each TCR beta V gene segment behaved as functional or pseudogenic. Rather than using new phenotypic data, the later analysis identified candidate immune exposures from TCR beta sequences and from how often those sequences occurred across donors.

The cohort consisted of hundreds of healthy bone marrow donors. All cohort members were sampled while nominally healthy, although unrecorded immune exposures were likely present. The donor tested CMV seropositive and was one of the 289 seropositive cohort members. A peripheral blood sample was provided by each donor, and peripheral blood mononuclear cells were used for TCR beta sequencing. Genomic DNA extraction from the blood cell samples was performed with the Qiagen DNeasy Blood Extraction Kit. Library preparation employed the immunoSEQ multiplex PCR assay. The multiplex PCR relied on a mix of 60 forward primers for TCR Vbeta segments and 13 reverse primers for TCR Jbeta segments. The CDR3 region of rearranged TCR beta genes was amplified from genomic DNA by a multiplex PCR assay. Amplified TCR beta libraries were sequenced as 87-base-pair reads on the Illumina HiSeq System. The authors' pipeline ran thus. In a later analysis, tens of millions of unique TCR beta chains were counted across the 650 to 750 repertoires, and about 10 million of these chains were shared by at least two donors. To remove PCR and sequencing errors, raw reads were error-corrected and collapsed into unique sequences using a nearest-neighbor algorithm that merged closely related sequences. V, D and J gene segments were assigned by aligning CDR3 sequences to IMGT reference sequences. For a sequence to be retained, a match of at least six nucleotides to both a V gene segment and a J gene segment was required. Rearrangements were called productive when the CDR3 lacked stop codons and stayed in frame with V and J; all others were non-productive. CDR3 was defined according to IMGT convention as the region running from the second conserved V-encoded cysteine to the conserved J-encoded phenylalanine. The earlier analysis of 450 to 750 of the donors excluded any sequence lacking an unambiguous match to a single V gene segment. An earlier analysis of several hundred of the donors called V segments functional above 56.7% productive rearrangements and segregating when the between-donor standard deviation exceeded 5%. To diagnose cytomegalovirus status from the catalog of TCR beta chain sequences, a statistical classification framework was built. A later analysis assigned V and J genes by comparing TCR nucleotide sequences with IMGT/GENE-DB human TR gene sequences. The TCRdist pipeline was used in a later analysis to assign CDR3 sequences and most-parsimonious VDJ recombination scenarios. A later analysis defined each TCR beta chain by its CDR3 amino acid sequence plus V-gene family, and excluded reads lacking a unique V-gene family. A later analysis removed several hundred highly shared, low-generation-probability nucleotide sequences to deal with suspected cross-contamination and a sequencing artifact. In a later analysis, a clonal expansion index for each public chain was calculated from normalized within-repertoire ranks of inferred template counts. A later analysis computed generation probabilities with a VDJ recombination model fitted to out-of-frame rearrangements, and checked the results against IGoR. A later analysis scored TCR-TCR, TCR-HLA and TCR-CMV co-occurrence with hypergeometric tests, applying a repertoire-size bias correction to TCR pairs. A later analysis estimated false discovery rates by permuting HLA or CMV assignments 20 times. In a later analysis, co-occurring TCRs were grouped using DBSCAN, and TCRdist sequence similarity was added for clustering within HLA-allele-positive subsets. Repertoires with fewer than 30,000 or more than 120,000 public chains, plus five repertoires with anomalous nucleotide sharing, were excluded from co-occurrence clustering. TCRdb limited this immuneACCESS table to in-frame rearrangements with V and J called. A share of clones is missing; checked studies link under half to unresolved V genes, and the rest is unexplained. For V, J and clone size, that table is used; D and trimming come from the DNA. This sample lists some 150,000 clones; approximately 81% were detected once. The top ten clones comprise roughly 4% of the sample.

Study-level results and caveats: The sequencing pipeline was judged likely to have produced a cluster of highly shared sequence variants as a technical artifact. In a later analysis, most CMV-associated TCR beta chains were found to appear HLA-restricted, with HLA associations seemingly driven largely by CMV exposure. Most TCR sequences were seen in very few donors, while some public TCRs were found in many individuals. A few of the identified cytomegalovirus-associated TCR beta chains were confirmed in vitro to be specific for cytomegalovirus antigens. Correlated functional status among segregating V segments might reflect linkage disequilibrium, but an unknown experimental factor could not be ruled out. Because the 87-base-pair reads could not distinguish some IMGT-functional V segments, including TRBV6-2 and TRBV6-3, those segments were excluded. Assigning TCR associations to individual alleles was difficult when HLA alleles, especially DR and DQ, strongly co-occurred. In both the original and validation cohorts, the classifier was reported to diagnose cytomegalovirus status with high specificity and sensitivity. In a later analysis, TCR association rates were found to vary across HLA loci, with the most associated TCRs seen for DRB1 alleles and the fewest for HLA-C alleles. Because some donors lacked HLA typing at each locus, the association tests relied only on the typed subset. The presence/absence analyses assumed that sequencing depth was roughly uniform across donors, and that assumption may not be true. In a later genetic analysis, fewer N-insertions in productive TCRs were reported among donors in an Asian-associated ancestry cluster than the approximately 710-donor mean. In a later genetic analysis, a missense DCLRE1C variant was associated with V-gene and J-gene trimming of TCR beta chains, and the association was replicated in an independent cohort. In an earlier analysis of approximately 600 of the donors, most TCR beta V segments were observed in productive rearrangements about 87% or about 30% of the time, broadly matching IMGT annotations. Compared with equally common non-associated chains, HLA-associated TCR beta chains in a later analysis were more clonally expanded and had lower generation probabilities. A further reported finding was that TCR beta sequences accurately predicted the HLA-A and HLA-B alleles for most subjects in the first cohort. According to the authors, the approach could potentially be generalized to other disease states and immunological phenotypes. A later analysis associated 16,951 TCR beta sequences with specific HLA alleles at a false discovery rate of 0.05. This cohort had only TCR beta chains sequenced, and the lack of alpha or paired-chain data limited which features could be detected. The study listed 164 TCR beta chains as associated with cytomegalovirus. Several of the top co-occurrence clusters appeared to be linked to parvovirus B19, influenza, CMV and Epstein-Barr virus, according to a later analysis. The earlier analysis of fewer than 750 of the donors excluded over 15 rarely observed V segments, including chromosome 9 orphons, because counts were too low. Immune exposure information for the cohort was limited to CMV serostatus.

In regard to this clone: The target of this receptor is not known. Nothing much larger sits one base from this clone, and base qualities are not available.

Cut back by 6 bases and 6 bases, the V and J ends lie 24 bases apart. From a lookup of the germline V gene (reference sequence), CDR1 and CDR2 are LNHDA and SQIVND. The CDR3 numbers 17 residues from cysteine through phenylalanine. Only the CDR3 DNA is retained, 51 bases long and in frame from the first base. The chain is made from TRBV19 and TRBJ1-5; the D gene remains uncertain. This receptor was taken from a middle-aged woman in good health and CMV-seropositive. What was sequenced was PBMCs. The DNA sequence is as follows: TGTGCCAGTAGCACGCCCCACTACGGTGATAGCGGTCAGCCCCAGCATTTT. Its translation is CASSTPHYGDSGQPQHF.